Listed below are T cell receptor beta chains from one sample, sequenced in a study of blood T cell repertoires in COVID-19. Produced via immunoSEQ multiplex PCR; TCRdb's table is partial and in-frame only. This table has 120,000 to 150,000 clones, more than 80% appearing once. The sequenced material came from peripheral blood. All receptors derive from a human donor in a cohort sampled during active COVID-19. Both conserved end residues are part of each CDR3. The D gene is left open where the match is weak. Size values are once, few and many counts, or a class for expanded clones, and some rows have none.

TRBV5-5	.	TRBD2	TRBJ2-1	CASSSRTSGGNEQFF	TGTGCCAGCAGCTCCAGGACTAGCGGAGGGAATGAGCAGTTCTTC
TRBV5-4	.	TRBD2	TRBJ2-1	CASSPGGGGHNEQFF	TGTGCCAGCAGTCCGGGCGGGGGGGGCCACAATGAGCAGTTCTTC
TRBV6-2/TRBV6-3	.	TRBD1	TRBJ2-2	CASSKPDRGTGELFF	TGTGCCAGCAGTAAACCGGACAGGGGGACCGGGGAGCTGTTTTTT
TRBV6-6	once	TRBD1	TRBJ1-5	CASSYRQGADQPQHF	TGTGCCAGCAGTTACCGACAGGGGGCGGATCAGCCCCAGCATTTT
TRBV28	once	.	TRBJ1-3	CASSAPDTSGNTIYF	TGTGCCAGCAGTGCCCCGGACACCTCTGGAAACACCATATATTTT
TRBV2	.	.	TRBJ1-1	CASTRGTANTEAFF	TGTGCCAGCACCCGCGGGACGGCGAACACTGAAGCTTTCTTT
TRBV2	.	.	TRBJ2-2	CASSANTGELFF	TGTGCCAGCTCGGCGAACACCGGGGAGCTGTTTTTT
TRBV2	.	.	TRBJ1-3	CASSEAGVRGNTIYF	TGTGCCAGCAGTGAAGCAGGGGTCCGGGGAAACACCATATATTTT
TRBV5-1	few	.	TRBJ2-7	CASSFKGAGEQYF	TGCGCCAGCAGCTTCAAGGGGGCGGGGGAGCAGTACTTC
TRBV7-3	.	TRBD2	TRBJ2-1	CASSLSLAGGPYEQFF	TGTGCCAGCAGCTTAAGCTTAGCGGGAGGGCCCTATGAGCAGTTCTTC
TRBV30	.	TRBD1	TRBJ1-6	CACPPVQGGSPLHF	TGTGCCTGCCCGCCGGTACAGGGGGGTTCACCCCTCCACTTT
TRBV6-5	once	TRBD1	TRBJ2-2	CASRNRGNTGELFF	TGTGCCAGCAGGAACAGGGGAAACACCGGGGAGCTGTTTTTT
TRBV2	once	TRBD2	TRBJ2-1	CASIESRGDEQFF	TGTGCCAGCATTGAGTCGCGGGGGGATGAGCAGTTCTTC
TRBV2	.	TRBD1	TRBJ1-4	CATQKDRVHEKLFF	TGTGCCACCCAAAAGGACAGGGTGCATGAAAAACTGTTTTTT
TRBV5-1	.	TRBD2	TRBJ2-2	CASRPPTSGSFTGELFF	TGCGCCAGCAGACCGCCCACTAGCGGGAGCTTCACCGGGGAGCTGTTTTTT
TRBV5-5	.	.	TRBJ1-4	CASSRIVAGNEKLFF	TGTGCCAGCAGCCGGATCGTGGCAGGGAATGAAAAACTGTTTTTT
TRBV7-3	.	.	TRBJ2-5	CASSLDGSQTQYF	TGTGCCAGCAGCTTAGATGGTAGTCAGACCCAGTACTTC
TRBV6-2/TRBV6-3	.	.	TRBJ2-6	CASSPMVTGAGANVLTF	TGTGCCAGCAGCCCTATGGTTACCGGGGCTGGGGCCAACGTCCTGACTTTC
TRBV15	.	.	TRBJ1-5	CATSRGNGGTDQPQHF	TGTGCCACCAGCAGAGGTAACGGGGGGACGGATCAGCCCCAGCATTTT
TRBV11-2	.	TRBD1	TRBJ1-1	CASSLDRTDTEAFF	TGTGCCAGCAGCTTGGACAGGACGGACACTGAAGCTTTCTTT
TRBV5-1	.	TRBD1	TRBJ1-2	CASSPTGTGGLALYGYTF	TGCGCCAGCAGCCCGACCGGGACAGGGGGGTTGGCCCTCTATGGCTACACCTTC
TRBV5-4	.	.	TRBJ2-2	CASSLGGADTGELFF	TGTGCCAGCAGCTTGGGCGGGGCGGACACCGGGGAGCTGTTTTTT
TRBV7-3	.	.	TRBJ1-3	CASSVVIGDTIYF	TGTGCCAGCAGCGTCGTCATAGGGGACACCATATATTTT